The T cell receptor (beta chain) described here comes from a study of a mutant IDH1 vaccine in newly diagnosed glioma. Overall study: The initiation of vaccination occurred 4-6 weeks after radiotherapy alone, or with temozolomide cycles.

General study findings and limits: Seemingly, pseudoprogression had no relation to changes in the top peripheral T cell clonotypes.

As for time point: week 47, end of study. Topical imiquimod accompanied each vaccine dose, which consisted of 300 ug of mutant IDH1 20-mer peptide. This table comes from immunoSEQ multiplex PCR, and its TCRdb copy is limited to in-frame clones, with some not included. The sample has approximately 58,000 clones, roughly four fifths seen once. A word on this clone: Antigen specificity is unknown. Other nucleotide sequences in the sample specify the same CDR3.

This CDR3 comprises 13 residues. Trimming shortened V by 8 bases and J by 2 bases, and 9 bases separated the two germline ends. From germline, CDR1 is ENHRY and CDR2 SYGVKD. This chain uses TRBV10-3 with TRBJ1-4; D call uncertain. This specimen consisted of PBMCs, obtained from a glioma patient whose treatment included an IDH1 peptide vaccine. The receptor comes from a man younger than 40 with glioma. In DNA, the CDR3 is TGTGCCATCTCAGGTGGGACTAATGAAAAACTGTTTTTT. The encoded protein is CAISGGTNEKLFF.